This passage covers 15 T cell receptor beta chains from one sample sequenced in a study of tumor-infiltrating lymphocytes in primary liver carcinoma. Co-extraction of both nucleic acids (RNA and DNA) used roughly 18-32 mg of unsorted bulk tissue. From approximately 530 ng of total RNA, TCR beta-specific cDNA was reverse-transcribed using a constant-region primer. Slightly modified ARM-PCR with three nested multiplex PCR rounds yielded TCR beta libraries. Amplification in the first two PCR rounds was performed using TRBV1-TRBV30 forward primers and a C-beta reverse primer for 10 cycles each. TCRdb re-called the multiplex PCR reads with MiXCR, one entry per CDR3 protein. The data contain approximately 110,000 distinct CDR3 sequences, 64% of them singletons. Specimen: liver tumor tissue from sampling region 3. Indicated subset: tumor region T3, left-lateral pole. The receptors shown here come from a woman in her fifties or sixties with primary liver carcinoma and hepatitis B virus infection.

This clonotype occurred a few times. This could be a read error, since a much larger clone is one nucleotide away. The CDR3 ends on some other residue instead of the conserved phenylalanine or tryptophan, so this is likely a read error. The chain couples TRBV6-1 to TRBJ2-2; D gene unclear. CDR3 length: 14 residues. The V end lost 6 bases, the J end lost 1 base, and 9 bases lay between the germline ends. The germline V gene has CDR1 MNHNS and CDR2 SASEGT. For the CDR3, the DNA is TGTGCCAGCAGGACGACGGTGAACACCGGGGAGCTGTTTTCT. Its translation is CASRTTVNTGELFS.

Note on this clonotype: Its ends do not fully match the called genes, so a read error is possible. The chain links TRBV5-1 to TRBJ2-1; perhaps TRBD2 as D (8 bases). The CDR3 covers 15 residues. Germline V CDR1 and CDR2: SGHRS, YFSETQ. The CDR3 DNA reads as TGCGCTAGCAGCGGGGGACAGAGGTCCTACAATGAGCAGTTCTTC. This gives the protein CASSGGQRSYNEQFF.

J is TRBJ1-1 and V is TRBV28, with D perhaps TRBD1 (6 bases). CDR1 and CDR2 (germline): MDHEN, SYDVKM. The CDR3 is made up of 14 amino acids. The V gene lost 6 bases and the J gene lost 1 base, with 12 bases spanning the gap. The CDR3 nucleotides are TGTGCCAGCAGAACAGGGTTTAGGAACACTGAAGCTTTCTTT. Its protein is CASRTGFRNTEAFF.

Remarks on this clonotype: Mismatch with germline at one junction end may stem from a read error. This sequence joins TRBV6-6 and TRBJ1-2; 7 bases map to TRBD1. The CDR3 totals 13 residues. Germline CDR1 and CDR2: MNHNY and SVGAGI (reference sequence). The CDR3 DNA is TGTGCCGGCAGTTACGGGAACAGGGGTGGCTACACCTTC. It is translated as CAGSYGNRGGYTF.

The chain employs TRBV29-1 and TRBJ2-3, with D perhaps matching TRBD2 (5 bases). The CDR3 spans 14 residues. Germline V CDR1 and CDR2: SQVTM, ANQGSEA. V dropped 8 bases and J dropped 5 bases, with 20 bases sitting between them. CDR3 nucleotides: TGCAGCATCCAACGGCTAGTGGGAGAAGATACGCAGTATTTT. Translating it yields CSIQRLVGEDTQYF.

About this clonotype itself: The junction does not match germline at one end; this may be a read error. The V and J genes are TRBV4-2 and TRBJ2-3; D is ambiguous. The CDR3 is 15 residues long. The V gene's germline CDR1 is LGHNA and CDR2 YNFKEQ. In DNA form, the CDR3 reads TGTGCCAGGAGCCAAGGGCAGTTTCAATCAGATACGCTGTATTTT. This codes for CARSQGQFQSDTLYF.

On this clonotype itself: Just one base apart from a much larger clone, this may be a read error. The rearrangement links TRBV5-5 to TRBJ2-3; TRBD1 agrees at 10 bases. The J segment lost 5 bases and the V segment lost 4 bases, leaving 7 bases of the junction unmatched. The CDR3 extends over 15 amino acids. Germline loops: CDR1 SGHKS, CDR2 YYEKEE (reference sequence). CDR3 in amino acids: CASSADGDRGDTQYF. The CDR3 DNA is TGTGCCAGCAGCGCGGATGGGGACAGGGGAGATACGCAGTATTTT.

Remarks on this clonotype: A read error may explain this, as a much larger clone is one base away. The chain has TRBV5-6 and TRBJ2-1, with 7 bases aligning to TRBD2. CDR1 and CDR2 from the germline V gene are SGHDT and YYEEEE. CDR3 length: 14 amino acids. The J segment lost 9 bases and the V segment lost 3 bases, leaving 9 bases of the junction unmatched. CDR3 coding DNA: TGTGCCAGCAGCTCGGGACTACCGAACGGTGAGCAGTTCTTC. It encodes CASSSGLPNGEQFF.

Points on this clonotype: A read error may be the cause here, since a much bigger clone is one base away. The chain carries TRBV5-1 and TRBJ2-1, with D tentatively TRBD1 (7 bases). The CDR3 spans 14 residues. The V gene lost 6 bases and the J gene lost 8 bases, with 18 bases spanning the gap. Germline V CDR1 and CDR2: SGHRS, YFSETQ. The CDR3 sequence: CASTMAGGGDEQFF. In DNA form, the CDR3 reads TGCGCCAGCACCATGGCAGGAGGGGGCGATGAGCAGTTCTTC.

With respect to this clonotype: At one boundary the junction diverges from the germline segment, which might be a read error. V gene TRBV4-2 combines with J gene TRBJ2-1; D gene unclear. The CDR3 has 17 residues. Germline values: CDR1 LGHNA, CDR2 YNFKEQ. Here the CDR3 DNA reads TGTGCCAACAGCCAAGATCCCCCTAGTGGGCTATACAATGAGCAGTTCTTC. It encodes CANSQDPPSGLYNEQFF.

In the case of this clonotype: A junction boundary mismatches the germline segment, possibly from a read error. The chain links TRBV11-3 to TRBJ2-5; tentative D call: TRBD1 (6 bases). The V gene's germline CDR1 is SGHNT and CDR2 YENEEA. The CDR3 covers 13 residues. Written as DNA, the CDR3 is TGTGCCAACAGCCCCAGGGGCGGTGGGACCCCGTACTTC. Residues: CANSPRGGGTPYF. The full variable domain, completed using reference TRBV11-3 and TRBJ2-5, is EAGVVQSPRYKIIEKKQPVAFWCNPISGHNTLYWYLQNLGQGPELLIRYENEEAVDDSQLPKDRFSAERLKGVDSTLKIQPAELGDSAVYLCANSPRGGGTPYFGPGTRLLVL.

Remarks on this clonotype: Just one base apart from a much larger clone, this may be a read error. This chain links TRBV7-8 with TRBJ2-7, with 9 positions matching TRBD2. Germline lookup yields CDR1 SGHVS and CDR2 FQNEAQ. This CDR3 spans 17 amino acids. CDR3 protein: CASSARPGTSISGEQHF. The CDR3, as DNA: TGTGCCAGCAGCGCGAGACCTGGGACTAGCATCTCAGGCGAGCAGCACTTC.

The chain links TRBV11-2 to TRBJ2-3, with TRBD2 matching 7 bases. V lost 3 bases to trimming and J lost 4 bases; unmatched junction nucleotides: 13. Looked up from germline, CDR1 is SGHAT and CDR2 is FQNNGV. There are 17 residues in the CDR3. The CDR3 DNA follows: TGTGCCAGCAGCTTGTTGATAGGTGGGAGGGCGTCAGATACGCAGTATTTT. Translated: CASSLLIGGRASDTQYF.

On this clonotype itself: This may arise from a read error, as a much more abundant clone is one base away. The rearrangement uses TRBV29-1 and TRBJ1-5; tentative D call: TRBD1 (6 bases). The CDR3 is 13 amino acids. Germline lookup yields CDR1 SQVTM and CDR2 ANQGSEA. The CDR3 loop reads CSVITGRGQSQHF. CDR3 coding DNA: TGCAGCGTAATAACAGGGCGCGGTCAGTCCCAGCATTTT.

In its sample, this clonotype was seen many times. This chain connects TRBV29-1 to TRBJ2-3, with D possibly TRBD2 on 6 matching bases. The CDR3 is 14 residues long. With 6 bases removed from V and 0 bases from J, the gap between germline ends came to 13 bases. The germline V gene encodes CDR1 SQVTM and CDR2 ANQGSEA. CDR3 sequence reads: CSVQPSASTDTQYF. The CDR3 bases are TGCAGCGTCCAGCCTAGCGCAAGCACAGATACGCAGTATTTT.